Shown below are 20 T cell receptor beta chains from a single sample sequenced in a study of control samples from healthy donors and cancer patients (dated by TCRdb to the early 2020s). Libraries came from the immunoSEQ multiplex PCR assay. TCRdb's version of the immuneACCESS table is confined to in-frame rearrangements and falls short of the full clone set. An unresolved V gene accounts for under half of the shortfall where checked; the remainder is of unknown origin. This sample gives about 110,000 clones in total; 90% of them show up just once. The ten largest clonotypes hold approximately 4% of the sample. The sample was blood. The receptors originated from a human donor in good health. The donor label of this sample is uncertain.

This chain uses TRBV29-1 with TRBJ2-5; D remains ambiguous. The CDR3 loop spans 14 amino acids. Trimming removed 4 bases from V and 2 bases from J, with 14 bases in between. Germline CDR1 reads SQVTM; CDR2 reads ANQGSEA. CDR3 region: CSVATTLAQETQYF. The DNA for the CDR3 is TGCAGCGTTGCGACGACCCTTGCACAAGAGACCCAGTACTTC.

V is TRBV5-1 and J is TRBJ2-2; the D is unclear. CDR1 and CDR2 from the germline V gene are SGHRS and YFSETQ. V gave up 0 bases and J gave up 1 base, with 10 bases separating them. The CDR3 is 16 residues long. CDR3 sequence: CASSLGGSMNTGELFF. The CDR3 DNA follows: TGCGCCAGCAGCTTGGGTGGGTCTATGAACACCGGGGAGCTGTTTTTT.

The CDR3 here is CATSGTPGESDGYTF. The CDR3 DNA is TGTGCCACCAGTGGGACCCCGGGAGAATCAGATGGCTACACCTTC. The chain combines TRBV24-1 with TRBJ1-2; D gene uncertain. CDR1 KGHDR and CDR2 SFDVKD come from the germline V gene. The CDR3 consists of 15 residues. The V and J ends lost 5 bases and 6 bases respectively, with 18 bases between them.

The chain employs TRBV4-1 and TRBJ2-7; 7 nucleotides line up with TRBD1. V gave up 4 bases and J gave up 6 bases; unmatched junction bases: 12. CDR1 and CDR2 from the germline V gene are MGHRA and YSYEKL. This CDR3 is built from 15 residues. CDR3 loop: CASSRITGASGEQYF. CDR3 DNA sequence: TGCGCCAGCAGCCGCATTACAGGGGCATCGGGCGAGCAGTACTTC.

The chain carries TRBV5-5 and TRBJ2-7, with 8 bases fitting TRBD2. This CDR3 is built from 14 residues. Losses at the gene ends were 4 bases for V and 5 bases for J; bases not matched to a gene: 8. The germline V gene has CDR1 SGHKS and CDR2 YYEKEE (reference sequence). CDR3 sequence: CASSPLRGANEQYV. The CDR3 DNA follows: TGTGCCAGCAGCCCCTTGCGGGGGGCGAACGAGCAGTACGTC.

The chain combines TRBV3-1 (or the pseudogene TRBV3-2) with TRBJ1-4; D is possibly TRBD1 (6 bases). Germline V CDR1 and CDR2: LGHDT, YNNKEL (reference sequence). Deletions cut 5 bases from V and 6 bases from J, with 16 bases between. The CDR3 is 15 residues long. CDR3 DNA: TGTGCCAGCAGCTGGGGGCGCCTAGATTATGAAAAACTGTTTTTT. Protein product: CASSWGRLDYEKLFF.

V gene TRBV7-9 combines with J gene TRBJ2-3; 8 bases fit TRBD1. Germline CDR1 is SEHNR and CDR2 is FQNEAQ (reference sequence). V was pared by 5 bases and J by 3 bases, with 7 bases of the junction left unmatched. The CDR3 is 15 amino acids. CDR3 loop: CASSPGQGWTDTQYF. The DNA of the CDR3 is TGTGCCAGCAGCCCCGGACAGGGTTGGACAGATACGCAGTATTTT.

V gene TRBV27 combines with J gene TRBJ2-6; unclear D gene. The CDR3 is 13 amino acids. The V end lost 10 bases, the J end lost 3 bases, and 10 bases lay between the germline ends. The germline gives CDR1 MNHEY, CDR2 SMNVEV (reference sequence). As DNA, the CDR3 is TGTGCCACAACACCGCATGGGGCCAACGTCCTGACTTTC. This translates into CATTPHGANVLTF.

This sequence joins TRBV29-1 and TRBJ2-3; no clear D gene. V gave up 4 bases and J gave up 4 bases, with 12 bases separating them. In germline, CDR1 is SQVTM, CDR2 ANQGSEA. The CDR3 extends over 13 amino acids. The CDR3 here is CSVGNADSDTQYF. CDR3 nucleotides: TGCAGCGTTGGTAATGCGGATTCAGATACGCAGTATTTT.

This rearrangement joins TRBV3-1 (or the pseudogene TRBV3-2) to TRBJ1-4, with 8 positions matching TRBD1. CDR1 is LGHDT and CDR2 is YNNKEL in the germline V gene (reference sequence). With V trimmed by 2 bases and J by 3 bases, 2 bases remained unmatched. This CDR3 spans 15 amino acids. The CDR3 region is CASSQIQGANEKLFF. The CDR3 DNA sequence: TGTGCCAGCAGCCAAATACAGGGGGCTAATGAAAAACTGTTTTTT.

The chain is built from TRBV6-5 and TRBJ2-5; D not resolved. V gave up 1 base and J gave up 0 bases, with 12 bases separating them. Germline loops: CDR1 MNHEY, CDR2 SVGAGI. The CDR3 has 16 residues. CDR3 nucleotide sequence: TGTGCCAGCAGTTACTTGGCGACTGGCAACCAAGAGACCCAGTACTTC. Protein sequence: CASSYLATGNQETQYF.

With regard to this clone: At one of its ends the junction is not consistent with the germline gene, which may arise from a read error. The chain links TRBV10-1 to TRBJ2-4; perhaps TRBD2 as D (5 bases). The germline CDR1 and CDR2 sequences are WNHNN and SYGVQD (reference sequence). The CDR3 is 8 residues long. The CDR3 coding sequence is TGCGCCAGCGGCGGGTCTACCTTC. This sequence encodes CASGGSTF.

The rearrangement joins TRBV2 to TRBJ1-1, with a tentative D call TRBD1 (5 bases). Deletions cut 6 bases from V and 0 bases from J, with 11 bases between. CDR3 length equals 14 residues. Germline V CDR1 and CDR2: SNHLY, FYNNEI. The CDR3 DNA is TGTGCCAGCAGCCGCGGGACGGTGAACACTGAAGCTTTCTTT. Its protein is CASSRGTVNTEAFF.

V and J are TRBV30 and TRBJ2-2; D may be TRBD1 or TRBD2 (5 bases each). The CDR3 runs to 15 residues. Germline-derived CDR1 and CDR2 are GTSNPN and SVGIG (reference sequence). Trimming pared 4 bases from V and 7 bases from J, leaving 19 bases between. The CDR3 DNA reads TGTGCCTGGAACGGGGCCGTGGCGATGGGCGGGGAGCTGTTTTTT. Protein: CAWNGAVAMGGELFF.

This chain connects TRBV7-3 to TRBJ1-1, with 7 bases fitting TRBD1. Germline CDR1 and CDR2: SGHTA and FQGTGA. The V gene end was trimmed by 4 bases and the J gene end by 1 base; junction bases not matched to a gene: 3. This CDR3 is built from 14 residues. The CDR3 DNA reads as TGTGCCAGCAGCTCTCAGGGGGGGAACACTGAAGCTTTCTTT. As protein: CASSSQGGNTEAFF.

V and J are TRBV7-9 and TRBJ2-5, with a weak D call TRBD1 (6 bases). The germline V gene encodes CDR1 SEHNR and CDR2 FQNEAQ (reference sequence). V was pared by 3 bases and J by 5 bases, with 10 bases between. The CDR3 has 13 residues. The CDR3: CASSLDRGETQYF. CDR3 nucleotides: TGTGCCAGCAGCTTGGACAGAGGGGAGACCCAGTACTTC. The full variable domain, completed using reference TRBV7-9 and TRBJ2-5, is DTGVSQNPRHKITKRGQNVTFRCDPISEHNRLYWYRQTLGQGPEFLTYFQNEAQLEKSRLLSDRFSAERPKGSFSTLEIQRTEQGDSAMYLCASSLDRGETQYFGPGTRLLVL.

The rearrangement links TRBV18 to TRBJ2-5; TRBD1 might be the D (6 bases). Germline CDR1 and CDR2: KGHSH and LQKENI. With 5 bases removed from V and 2 bases from J, the gap between germline ends came to 12 bases. The CDR3 consists of 14 residues. CDR3: CASSTNGQQETQYF. In DNA, the CDR3 is TGTGCCAGCTCAACAAACGGACAGCAAGAGACCCAGTACTTC.

The chain joins TRBV13 to TRBJ2-7; D is possibly TRBD1 (7 bases). This CDR3 is 16 amino acids long. CDR1 and CDR2 from the germline V gene are PRHDT and FYEKMQ (reference sequence). The V gene lost 0 bases and the J gene lost 0 bases, with 12 bases spanning the gap. CDR3 bases: TGTGCCAGCAGCTTAGGCGGGGGACAGATCTCCTACGAGCAGTACTTC. Its translation: CASSLGGGQISYEQYF.

The count of this clone is one. This sequence joins TRBV6-5 and TRBJ1-2; maybe TRBD1 (6 bases). Deletions cut 6 bases from V and 6 bases from J, with 20 bases between. Germline-derived CDR1 and CDR2 are MNHEY and SVGAGI. This CDR3 region has 15 residues. Written as DNA, the CDR3 is TGTGCCAGCAGCCCCCTGGGGGGGGCGATGGATGGCTACACCTTC. Translation gives CASSPLGGAMDGYTF.

The chain joins TRBV19 to TRBJ2-7; TRBD2 is a possible D gene (6 bases). CDR1 and CDR2 from the germline V gene are LNHDA and SQIVND (reference sequence). V was trimmed by 10 bases and J by 3 bases, leaving 13 bases between them. CDR3 length: 12 amino acids. The CDR3 nucleotides read TGTGCCACCGGAGAGGAGGGCTACGAGCAGTACTTC. As protein: CATGEEGYEQYF.